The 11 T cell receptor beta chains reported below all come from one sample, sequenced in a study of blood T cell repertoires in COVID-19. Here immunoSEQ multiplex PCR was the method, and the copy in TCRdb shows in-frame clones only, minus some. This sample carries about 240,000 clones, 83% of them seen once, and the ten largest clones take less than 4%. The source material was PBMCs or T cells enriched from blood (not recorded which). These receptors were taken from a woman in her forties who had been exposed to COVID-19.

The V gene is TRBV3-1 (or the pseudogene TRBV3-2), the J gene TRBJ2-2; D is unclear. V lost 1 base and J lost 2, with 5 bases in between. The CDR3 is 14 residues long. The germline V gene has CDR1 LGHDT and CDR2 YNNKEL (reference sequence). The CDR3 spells CASSQGGNTGELFF. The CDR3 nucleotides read TGTGCCAGCAGCCAAGGAGGAAACACCGGGGAGCTGTTTTTT.

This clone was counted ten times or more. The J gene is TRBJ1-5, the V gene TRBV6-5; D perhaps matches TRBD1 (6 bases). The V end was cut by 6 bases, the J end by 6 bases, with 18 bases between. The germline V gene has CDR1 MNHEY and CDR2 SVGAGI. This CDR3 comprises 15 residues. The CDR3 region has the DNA TGTGCCAGCAGCCCAGGCGGGGGGCCAAGTCAGCCCCAGCATTTT. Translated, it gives CASSPGGGPSQPQHF.

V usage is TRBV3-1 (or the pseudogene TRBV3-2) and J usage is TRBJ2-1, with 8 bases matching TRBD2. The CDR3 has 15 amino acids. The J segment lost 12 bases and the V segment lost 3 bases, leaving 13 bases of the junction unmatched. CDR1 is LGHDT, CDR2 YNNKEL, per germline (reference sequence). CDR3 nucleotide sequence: TGTGCCAGCAGCCAGGAAGCGGGGGCTACAATGAGGCAGTTCTTC. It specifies CASSQEAGATMRQFF.

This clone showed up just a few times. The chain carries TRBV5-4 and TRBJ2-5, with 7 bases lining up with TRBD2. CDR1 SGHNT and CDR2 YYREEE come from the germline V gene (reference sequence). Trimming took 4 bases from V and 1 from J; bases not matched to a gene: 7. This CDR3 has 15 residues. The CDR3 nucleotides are TGTGCCAGCAGCCCCCCGACTAGCCGCCAAGAGACCCAGTACTTC. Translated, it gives CASSPPTSRQETQYF.

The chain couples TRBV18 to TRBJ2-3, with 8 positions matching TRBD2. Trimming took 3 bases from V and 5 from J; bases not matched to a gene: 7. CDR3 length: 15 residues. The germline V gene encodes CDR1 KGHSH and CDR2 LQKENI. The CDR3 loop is CASSPPGLGVDTQYF. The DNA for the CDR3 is TGTGCCAGCTCACCTCCGGGACTAGGGGTAGATACGCAGTATTTT.

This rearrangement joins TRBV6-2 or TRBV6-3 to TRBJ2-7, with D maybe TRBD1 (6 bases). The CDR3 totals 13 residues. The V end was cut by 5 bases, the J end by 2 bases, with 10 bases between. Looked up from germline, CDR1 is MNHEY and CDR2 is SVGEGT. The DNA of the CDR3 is TGTGCCAGCAGTGGACAGCAGACCTACGAGCAGTACTTC. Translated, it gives CASSGQQTYEQYF.

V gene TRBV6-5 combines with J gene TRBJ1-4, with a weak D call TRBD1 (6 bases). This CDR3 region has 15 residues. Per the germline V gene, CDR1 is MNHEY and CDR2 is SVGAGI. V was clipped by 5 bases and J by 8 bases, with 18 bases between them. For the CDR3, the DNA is TGTGCCAGCAGTAGAGACAGGCCTATAGGAGAAAAACTGTTTTTT. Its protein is CASSRDRPIGEKLFF.

CDR3 bases: TGTGCCAGCTCACCCGCCCGGACAGGGGATGGGGAGACCCAGTACTTC. Translating gives CASSPARTGDGETQYF. The V gene is TRBV18, the J gene TRBJ2-5, with 9 bases matching TRBD1. The CDR3 loop spans 16 amino acids. V shed 3 bases, J shed 5 bases, and the junction held 10 bases outside the gene matches. Germline loops: CDR1 KGHSH, CDR2 LQKENI.

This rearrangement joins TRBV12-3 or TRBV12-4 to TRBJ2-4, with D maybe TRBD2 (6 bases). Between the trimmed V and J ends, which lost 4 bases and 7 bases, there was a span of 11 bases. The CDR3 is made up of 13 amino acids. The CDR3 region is CASSYAGRNIQYF. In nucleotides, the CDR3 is TGTGCCAGCAGTTATGCGGGAAGGAACATTCAGTACTTC.

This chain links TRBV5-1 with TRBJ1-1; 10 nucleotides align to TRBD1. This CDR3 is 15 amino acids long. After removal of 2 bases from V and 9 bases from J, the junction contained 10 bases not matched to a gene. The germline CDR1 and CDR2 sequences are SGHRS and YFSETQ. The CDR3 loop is CASSFGPGTGDKAFF. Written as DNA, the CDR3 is TGCGCCAGCAGCTTTGGACCCGGGACAGGGGACAAAGCTTTCTTT.

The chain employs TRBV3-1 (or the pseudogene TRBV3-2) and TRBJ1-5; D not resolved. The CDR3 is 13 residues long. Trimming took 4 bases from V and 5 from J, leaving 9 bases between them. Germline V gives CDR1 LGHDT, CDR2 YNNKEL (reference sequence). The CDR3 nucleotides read TGTGCCAGCAGCCCCGGGGAGCATCAGCCCCAGCATTTT. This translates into CASSPGEHQPQHF.